Listed below are T cell receptor beta chains from one sample, sequenced in a study of T cell responses to AZD1222 COVID-19 vaccine. The repertoire was sequenced with immunoSEQ multiplex PCR; TCRdb's copy has only in-frame clones and lacks some. The table lists roughly 150,000 clones, around 90% of them singletons. Sequencing was performed on peripheral blood, taken on day 0 of AZD1222 vaccination. These receptors were taken from an adult in good health. The CDR3 runs from the conserved cysteine through the conserved F or W. The D gene is left open where the match is weak. A row's size may be missing; if present it is once, few, many or a size class.

TRBJ1-1,-,TRBV5-6,-,TGTGCCAGCAGCTTAATCTCTACCGGTACTGAAGCTTTCTTT,CASSLISTGTEAFF
TRBJ2-3,-,TRBV27,once,TGTGCCAGCACCAACTACCCCACAGATACGCAGTATTTT,CASTNYPTDTQYF
TRBJ2-2,TRBD2,TRBV11-3,-,TGTGCCAGCAGCTTACTATCTCGACTAGCGGGGTCGACCGGGGAGCTGTTTTTT,CASSLLSRLAGSTGELFF
TRBJ2-3,-,TRBV24-1,-,TGTGCCACCAGTGAGCCAGGTCTACAGGGTAAGGAAGATACGCAGTATTTT,CATSEPGLQGKEDTQYF
TRBJ2-5,-,TRBV7-7,-,TGTGCTAGCAGCCGGACAACCGTGGACGAGACCCAGTACTTC,CASSRTTVDETQYF
TRBJ2-7,TRBD1,TRBV9,once,TGTGCCAGCAGCGTAGGGGGACAGTCCTACGAGCAGTACTTC,CASSVGGQSYEQYF
TRBJ2-1,-,TRBV10-3,-,TGTGCCATCAGTGAGTCGAGGGGCAGCAATGAGCAGTTCTTC,CAISESRGSNEQFF
TRBJ2-1,-,TRBV9,-,TGTGCCAGCAGCGTATTCCCCAGAGGCAATGAGCAGTTCTTC,CASSVFPRGNEQFF
TRBJ2-7,-,TRBV6-5,-,TGTGCCAGCAGGAAGGTAGACGGGTACGAGCAGTACTTC,CASRKVDGYEQYF
TRBJ1-4,TRBD1,TRBV5-6,-,TGTGCCAGCAGCTTCCGGGACAGAAATGAAAAACTGTTTTTT,CASSFRDRNEKLFF
TRBJ2-1,-,TRBV7-9,-,TGTGCCAGCAGCTCCACCTATGAGCAGTTCTTC,CASSSTYEQFF
TRBJ1-6,-,TRBV3-1/TRBV3-2,-,TGTGCCAGCAGCCAAGGGGGAAGTGCTTCACCCCTCCACTTT,CASSQGGSASPLHF
TRBJ1-1,-,TRBV28,-,TGTGCCAGCAGTTTCCGGGGGTCGGGGAACACTGAAGCTTTCTTT,CASSFRGSGNTEAFF
TRBJ1-3,-,TRBV25-1,-,TGTGCCAGCAGCCTGACAGGTCTGGGAAACACCATATATTTT,CASSLTGLGNTIYF
TRBJ1-1,-,TRBV19,-,TGTGCCAGTAGTAGAGGACAAGTGAACACTGAAGCTTTCTTT,CASSRGQVNTEAFF
TRBJ1-4,-,TRBV28,-,TGTGCCAGCAGTTTCACAACCCTTAATGAAAAACTGTTTTTT,CASSFTTLNEKLFF
TRBJ1-3,-,TRBV19,-,TGTGCCAGCGGGGGAGGGCGGACTTACTCTGGAAACACCATATATTTT,CASGGGRTYSGNTIYF
TRBJ2-5,TRBD1,TRBV11-1,few,TGTGCCAGCAGCTCTAACAGGGGATCCGGGACCCAGTACTTC,CASSSNRGSGTQYF
TRBJ1-3,TRBD1,TRBV7-2,-,TGTGCCAGCAGCTTCGACAGGGGGCTTGGAAACACCATATATTTT,CASSFDRGLGNTIYF
TRBJ2-2,TRBD2,TRBV7-3,-,TGTGCCAGCAGCTTGGCTAGCGGGAACTCCGGGGAGCTGTTTTTT,CASSLASGNSGELFF
TRBJ2-2,-,TRBV6-1,-,TGTGCCAGCAGTGGCCCCCCGCCAATCAACACCGGGGAGCTGTTTTTT,CASSGPPPINTGELFF
TRBJ1-6,-,TRBV3-1/TRBV3-2,-,TGTGCCAGCAGCCCCCGCCCCGACAGCACTTCACCCCTCCACTTT,CASSPRPDSTSPLHF
TRBJ2-1,TRBD2,TRBV15,-,TGTGCCACCAGCAGATCTACTAGCGGTTCCTACAATGAGCAGTTCTTC,CATSRSTSGSYNEQFF
TRBJ2-7,-,TRBV19,-,TGTGCCAGTAGCGCGAGGGTCCCCCCGAACTACGAGCAGTACTTC,CASSARVPPNYEQYF
TRBJ1-1,TRBD1,TRBV27,-,TGTGCCAGCAGTTCACAGGGGTGGGACACTGAAGCTTTCTTT,CASSSQGWDTEAFF
TRBJ1-2,-,TRBV13,-,TGTGCCAGCATCGGCAGGGGCCACGAGGGCTACACCTTC,CASIGRGHEGYTF
TRBJ1-1,-,TRBV19,-,TGTGCCAGTAGGGACAGTCCTTCGAACACTGAAGCTTTCTTT,CASRDSPSNTEAFF
TRBJ1-6,-,TRBV4-3,few,TGCGCCAGCAGCCAAGATTGGGGTGATGGGTCACCCCTCCACTTT,CASSQDWGDGSPLHF
TRBJ2-3,TRBD2,TRBV6-4,-,TGTGCCAGCAGCGGACTAGCGGGGGCGGATACGCAGTATTTT,CASSGLAGADTQYF
TRBJ2-5,-,TRBV24-1,-,TGTGCCACAGCAGGGCGGGGTCGGGGTCAAGAGACCCAGTACTTC,CATAGRGRGQETQYF
TRBJ1-2,TRBD1,TRBV24-1,once,TGTGCCACCAGTGACCGCACCCCGACAGGGGGTAGTAACTATGGCTACACCTTC,CATSDRTPTGGSNYGYTF
TRBJ2-2,-,TRBV7-2,-,TGTGCCAGCAGCCTAGACCTAGGGACCGGGGAGCTGTTTTTT,CASSLDLGTGELFF
TRBJ2-7,TRBD1,TRBV5-8,-,TGTGCCAGCAGCTTGGGGGCCCTACAGGGGGCAGGATCCGAGCAGTACTTC,CASSLGALQGAGSEQYF
TRBJ2-1,-,TRBV7-2,-,TGTGCCAGCAGCTTCACTCAACTGAACAATGAGCAGTTCTTC,CASSFTQLNNEQFF
TRBJ2-1,-,TRBV7-7,-,TGTGCCAGCAGCTTAGCGTATGTAACTGAGCAGTTCTTC,CASSLAYVTEQFF
TRBJ1-4,TRBD1,TRBV5-4,once,TGTGCCAGCAGCTCCTTGGGACAGGGGGCGCAGGAAAAACTGTTTTTT,CASSSLGQGAQEKLFF
TRBJ1-1,-,TRBV4-1,-,TGCGCCAGCAGCCAAGAGCTCCGAAACACTGAAGCTTTCTTT,CASSQELRNTEAFF
TRBJ1-5,-,TRBV5-4,-,TGTGCCAGCAGCTTTCAGGGGAACAATCAGCCCCAGCATTTT,CASSFQGNNQPQHF
TRBJ2-1,-,TRBV5-1,-,TGCGCCAGCAACGGGCGCCCCCGGAGCAATGAGCAGTTCTTC,CASNGRPRSNEQFF
TRBJ1-2,TRBD1,TRBV11-3,-,TGTGCCAGCAGCGGCCGGACAGGGGTTTTAGGCCCCTATGGCTACACCTTC,CASSGRTGVLGPYGYTF
TRBJ2-5,-,TRBV11-3,-,TGTGCCAGCAGCTTAGAGGAGGCGGAGACCCAGTACTTC,CASSLEEAETQYF
TRBJ1-2,-,TRBV4-1,-,TGCGCCAGCAGCCAAGGCGACCCGACCCAGGAGTATGGCTACACCTTC,CASSQGDPTQEYGYTF
TRBJ2-7,-,TRBV19,once,TGTGCCAGTAGTATAGATCCCGGACGGGTCGAGCAGTACTTC,CASSIDPGRVEQYF
TRBJ2-6,-,TRBV12-5,-,TGTGCTAGTGCCGAAGGTCTCACCTCTGGGGCCAACGTCCTGACTTTC,CASAEGLTSGANVLTF
TRBJ2-7,-,TRBV7-2,-,TGTGCCAGCAGCTTCGGAGGACCCGACGAGCAGTACTTC,CASSFGGPDEQYF
TRBJ1-6,TRBD1,TRBV28,-,TGTGCCAGCAGTGCTGGGACAGACTATAATTCACCCCTCCACTTT,CASSAGTDYNSPLHF
TRBJ2-5,-,TRBV25-1,-,TGTGCCAGCAGTGAACCCAGACAGGCCCAAGAGACCCAGTACTTC,CASSEPRQAQETQYF
TRBJ2-1,-,TRBV9,-,TGTGCCAGCAGGGGCTACAATGAGCAGTTCTTC,CASRGYNEQFF
TRBJ1-1,TRBD1,TRBV4-3,-,TGCGCCAGCAGCCAGGGGGACAGGGTCCGAGGGGAAGCTTTCTTT,CASSQGDRVRGEAFF
TRBJ1-5,-,TRBV5-6,-,TGTGCCAGCAGCTTGGCAGTTAAAGGGCTGGGGGTCCAGCCCCAGCATTTT,CASSLAVKGLGVQPQHF
TRBJ2-1,-,TRBV4-2,-,TGTGCCAGCAGCCAAGGGGGGGGCCTCCCCAATGAGCAGTTCTTC,CASSQGGGLPNEQFF
TRBJ1-2,-,TRBV4-3,-,TGCGCCAGCAGCCTCTCCCCCGTTGTGGAATATGGCTACACCTTC,CASSLSPVVEYGYTF
TRBJ2-3,TRBD2,TRBV9,-,TGTGCCAGCAATACGGGGGGAGATACGCAGTATTTT,CASNTGGDTQYF
TRBJ1-1,-,TRBV11-3,-,TGTGCCAGCAGCCCGCGAGATAGCACTGAAGCTTTCTTT,CASSPRDSTEAFF
TRBJ1-5,-,TRBV21-1,-,TGTGCCAGCACCCCCGGCAGGGGGTGTGTGAATCAGCCCCAGCATTTT,CASTPGRGCVNQPQHF